This T cell receptor beta chain comes out of a study of CD8 T cells in Susac syndrome. Points on this clonotype: The antigen is undetermined.

Random hexamers were used to reverse transcribe roughly 0.5 to 1 ug of RNA. Via MiXCR, TCRdb re-called the immunoSEQ multiplex PCR reads, giving one row per CDR3 protein. The table lists about 140,000 distinct CDR3 sequences, roughly 94% of them singletons. Trimming left V 7 bases short and J 5 bases short, with 18 bases between. Germline loops: CDR1 MNHEY, CDR2 SMNVEV (reference sequence). The CDR3 runs to 15 residues. The study's findings and limits: Acknowledgment was made by the study that its TCR sequencing and HLA analysis involved a relatively small number of individuals.

The TCR was taken from a human donor in good health. The V gene is TRBV27, the J gene TRBJ2-1; D is uncertain. Material: CD4+ T cells from PBMCs. CDR3 nucleotide sequence: TGTGCCAGCACCTTATCTTGGGCCCGTGACAATGAGCAGTTCTTC. This translates into CASTLSWARDNEQFF.